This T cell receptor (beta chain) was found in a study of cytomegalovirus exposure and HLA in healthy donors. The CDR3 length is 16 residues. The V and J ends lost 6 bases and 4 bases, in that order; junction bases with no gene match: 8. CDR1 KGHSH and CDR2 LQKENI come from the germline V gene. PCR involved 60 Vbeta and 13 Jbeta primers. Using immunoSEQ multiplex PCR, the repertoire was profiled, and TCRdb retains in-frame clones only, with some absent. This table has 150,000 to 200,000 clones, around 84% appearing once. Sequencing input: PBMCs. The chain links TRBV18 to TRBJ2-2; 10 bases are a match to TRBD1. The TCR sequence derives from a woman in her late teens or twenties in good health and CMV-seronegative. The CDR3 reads CASSPTGTGVTGELFF. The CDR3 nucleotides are TGTGCCAGCTCCCCAACCGGGACAGGGGTCACCGGGGAGCTGTTTTTT.